The clone carrying this T cell receptor beta chain has at least ten counts. Its antigen is not identified. Constant-region reverse primers amplified full-length variable regions, followed by semi-nested Nested Universal Primer A PCR. MiXCR was run by TCRdb on the 5' RACE reads, yielding one entry per CDR3 protein. Seen here are roughly 13,000 distinct CDR3 sequences, about 22% observed once, and the top ten hold 2.5% to 3.5%. CD25-based Treg depletion was applied to purified naive CD4+ T cells. Germline CDR1 and CDR2: KGHSH and LQKENI. The CDR3 spans 14 residues. The V end lost 2 bases, the J end lost 0 bases, and 8 bases lay between the germline ends. Whole-study results and caveats: In terms of TCR gene usage, tumor memory CD4+ T cells clustered together with blood and lymph node memory CD4+ cells, as well as with lymph node naive CD4+ cells. Tumor Treg TCRs overlapped most with tumor naive CD4+ cells.

The J gene is TRBJ2-7, the V gene TRBV18, with D maybe TRBD1 (6 bases). Sequenced material: naive CD4+ T cells sorted from blood. Stated subset: naive CD4+ T cells, CD4+CD45RA+CD25-. This TCR was recovered from a female donor with breast cancer. The CDR3 DNA is TGTGCCAGCTCACCAGGGGGCTCCTCCTACGAGCAGTACTTC. It translates to CASSPGGSSYEQYF.